This TCR beta chain was sequenced during a study of identical twins. Overall study findings and caveats: Reduced insertions were recorded for abundant cord blood beta clonotypes, with no such pattern in memory repertoires.

TCRdb reprocessed the 5' RACE reads via MiXCR and lists one record per CDR3 protein. This table holds hundreds of thousands of distinct CDR3 sequences, approximately 8% found once. There are a few counts of this clonotype. Its antigen is unidentified. V shed 4 bases, J shed 4 bases, and the junction held 3 bases outside the gene matches. Germline V lookup: CDR1 MRHNA, CDR2 SNTAGT. The CDR3 is 16 amino acids. The data also belong to a second study, concerning yellow fever vaccine responses in identical twins. According to that study: Twins reportedly showed a vaccine T cell response that seemed partly convergent and partly personalized.

The specimen sequenced was memory (CD45RO+) T cells sorted from blood. The V call is TRBV6-4, the J call TRBJ2-1; 14 nucleotides line up with TRBD2. The TCR sequence derives from a woman aged 18-35 years in good health. DNA for the CDR3: TGTGCCAGCAGTGTGACTAGCGGGGGGGGATACAATGAGCAGTTCTTC. Translated: CASSVTSGGGYNEQFF.